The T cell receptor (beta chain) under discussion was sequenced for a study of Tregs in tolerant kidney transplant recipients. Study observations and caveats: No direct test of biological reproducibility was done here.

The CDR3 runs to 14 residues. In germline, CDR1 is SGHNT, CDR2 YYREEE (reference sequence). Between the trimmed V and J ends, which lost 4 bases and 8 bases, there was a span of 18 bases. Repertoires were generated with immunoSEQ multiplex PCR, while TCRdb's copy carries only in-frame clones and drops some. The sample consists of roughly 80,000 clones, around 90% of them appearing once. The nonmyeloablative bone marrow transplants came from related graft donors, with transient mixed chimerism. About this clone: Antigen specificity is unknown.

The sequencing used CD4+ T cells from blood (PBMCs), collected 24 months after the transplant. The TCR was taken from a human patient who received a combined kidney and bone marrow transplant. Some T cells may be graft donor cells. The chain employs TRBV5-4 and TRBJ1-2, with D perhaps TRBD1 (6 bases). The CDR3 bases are TGTGCCAGCAGCGCACAGGGTCATCAGGACGGCTACACCTTC. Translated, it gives CASSAQGHQDGYTF.